What follows are 28 T cell receptor beta chains derived from one specimen sequenced in a study of cytomegalovirus exposure and HLA in healthy donors (dated by TCRdb to about 2017). The library came from the immunoSEQ multiplex PCR assay. The table was pulled from immuneACCESS by TCRdb, which kept in-frame rearrangements only. Such tables lose some clones; where checked, under half of the loss comes from unresolved V genes, and the rest has no known cause. Here the sample has about 130,000 clones; about 80% occur a single time. 30% of the sample is in the top ten clones. The source material was PBMCs. The receptors were sampled from a young man in good health and CMV-seropositive.

There are many counts of this clone. This rearrangement joins TRBV29-1 to TRBJ1-1; the D is unclear. Deletions cut 0 bases from V and 1 base from J, with 9 bases between. This CDR3 is 14 amino acids long. Per the germline V gene, CDR1 is SQVTM and CDR2 is ANQGSEA. The CDR3 region is CSVEDPGRNTEAFF. The CDR3 DNA sequence: TGCAGCGTTGAAGATCCGGGGAGGAACACTGAAGCTTTCTTT.

V usage is TRBV5-1 and J usage is TRBJ2-1; TRBD2 matches at 9 bases. Germline CDR1 and CDR2: SGHRS and YFSETQ. V shed 2 bases and J 4 bases; nucleotides not matched to a gene: 4. This CDR3 spans 15 amino acids. The CDR3 loop is CASSLIAGAYNEQFF. The DNA for the CDR3 is TGCGCCAGCAGCTTAATAGCGGGAGCTTACAATGAGCAGTTCTTC.

The V gene is TRBV6-1, the J gene TRBJ1-1, with a tentative D call TRBD1 (6 bases). Trimming cost V 0 bases and J 0 bases, with 8 bases left between them. This CDR3 has 15 residues. CDR1 is MNHNS, CDR2 SASEGT, per germline. In nucleotides, the CDR3 is TGTGCCAGCAGTGAAGCCAGGGGAGTGAACACTGAAGCTTTCTTT. Its protein product is CASSEARGVNTEAFF.

The chain couples TRBV30 to TRBJ1-2; 8 bases are shared with TRBD1. Germline values: CDR1 GTSNPN, CDR2 SVGIG (reference sequence). The V gene end was trimmed by 3 bases and the J gene end by 4 bases; junction bases not matched to a gene: 13. The CDR3 covers 16 residues. CDR3 bases: TGTGCCTGGAGCCGGGGAGGACAGGGTGTACTCTATGGCTACACCTTC. This codes for CAWSRGGQGVLYGYTF.

This clone was observed a handful of times. This chain uses TRBV11-2 with TRBJ2-1, with D perhaps matching TRBD1 (5 bases). In germline, CDR1 is SGHAT, CDR2 FQNNGV. CDR3 length: 13 amino acids. V lost 1 base to trimming and J lost 8 bases, with 9 bases between them. The CDR3 nucleotides read TGTGCCAGCAGCTTAGTAGGGGCCGATGAGCAGTTCTTC. It codes for CASSLVGADEQFF.

There are a few counts of this clone. Other nucleotide sequences from this sample produce the same CDR3. The chain is built from TRBV18 and TRBJ1-5; possible D gene TRBD1, 5 bases. Looked up from germline, CDR1 is KGHSH and CDR2 is LQKENI. CDR3 size: 13 residues. The V end lost 4 bases, the J end lost 5 bases, and 9 bases lay between the germline ends. Here the CDR3 DNA reads TGTGCCAGCTCACAGACGGGGGATCAGCCCCAGCATTTT. It specifies CASSQTGDQPQHF.

The J gene is TRBJ1-4, the V gene TRBV11-2, with unresolved D. This CDR3 has 13 residues. The ends were cut back, 5 bases at V and 11 bases at J, with 15 bases in the middle. Germline V gene lookup returns CDR1 SGHAT and CDR2 FQNNGV. CDR3 DNA: TGTGCCAGCAGCCAGTCTACAGAAAGGAAACTGTTTTTT. The encoded protein is CASSQSTERKLFF.

The chain recombines TRBV19 with TRBJ1-1; maybe TRBD1 (6 bases). From germline, CDR1 is LNHDA and CDR2 SQIVND (reference sequence). Deletions cut 4 bases from V and 4 bases from J, with 19 bases between. The CDR3 consists of 16 residues. The CDR3 reads CASSTEGHTGPTEAFF. The CDR3 DNA is TGTGCCAGTAGTACAGAGGGACATACGGGACCCACTGAAGCTTTCTTT.

This chain connects TRBV30 to TRBJ2-1; TRBD1 agrees at 7 bases. Germline V lookup: CDR1 GTSNPN, CDR2 SVGIG (reference sequence). The CDR3 length is 15 residues. After removal of 3 bases from V and 1 base from J, the junction contained 6 bases not matched to a gene. CDR3 sequence reads: CAWRRRDSSYNEQFF. CDR3 bases: TGTGCCTGGAGACGCCGGGACAGTTCCTACAATGAGCAGTTCTTC.

V and J are TRBV2 and TRBJ2-5; possible D gene TRBD2, 7 bases. This CDR3 contains 16 residues. With 1 base removed from V and 5 bases from J, the gap between germline ends came to 17 bases. CDR1 is SNHLY, CDR2 FYNNEI, per germline. The chain's CDR3 is CASSEDRSRGGETQYF. The DNA of the CDR3 is TGTGCCAGCAGTGAAGACCGGAGCAGGGGAGGGGAGACCCAGTACTTC.

The rearrangement uses TRBV7-9 and TRBJ1-1; TRBD1 is a possible D gene (5 bases). Germline V CDR1 and CDR2: SEHNR, FQNEAQ (reference sequence). The CDR3 spans 19 residues. Trimming stripped 3 bases from V and 6 bases from J, with 29 bases between. CDR3 bases: TGTGCCAGCAGCTTCCTTAGGAGGTCCGTACAGGAGGGGATCCCTGAAGCTTTCTTT. It codes for CASSFLRRSVQEGIPEAFF.

The J gene is TRBJ2-7, the V gene TRBV5-4, with a possible D match to TRBD2 (6 bases). Trimming stripped 1 base from V and 6 bases from J, with 11 bases between. The germline V gene encodes CDR1 SGHNT and CDR2 YYREEE (reference sequence). The CDR3 is 13 amino acids. CDR3: CASSLIGGGEQYF. The CDR3 DNA is TGTGCCAGCAGCTTGATCGGGGGAGGCGAGCAGTACTTC.

The chain carries TRBV10-1 and TRBJ2-1; 9 bases are shared with TRBD1. This CDR3 is built from 18 residues. Looked up from germline, CDR1 is WNHNN and CDR2 is SYGVQD (reference sequence). V lost 3 bases to trimming and J lost 4 bases; unmatched junction nucleotides: 13. The CDR3 DNA reads TGCGCCAGCAGTGACGCCGGGACAGGGAAAATTCCTTACAATGAGCAGTTCTTC. Translated: CASSDAGTGKIPYNEQFF.

This rearrangement joins TRBV7-3 to TRBJ2-7, with TRBD1 identical over 9 bases. The V and J ends lost 5 bases and 5 bases, in that order; junction bases with no gene match: 7. The CDR3 runs 14 residues. The germline gives CDR1 SGHTA, CDR2 FQGTGA. The CDR3 coding sequence is TGTGCCAGCAGCCCCTCCGGGACAGGGAACGAGCAGTACTTC. Encoded protein: CASSPSGTGNEQYF.

The V call is TRBV7-2, the J call TRBJ1-4; D is ambiguous. CDR1 and CDR2 (germline): SGHTA, FQGNSA. Trimming took 1 base from V and 8 from J, leaving 11 bases between them. The CDR3 covers 14 residues. The chain's CDR3 is CASSLGRSREKLFF. The CDR3 nucleotides are TGTGCCAGCAGCTTAGGTAGATCTCGCGAAAAACTGTTTTTT.

This clone appeared once. The rearrangement joins TRBV15 to TRBJ2-3; D unclear. Trimming removed 0 bases from V and 3 bases from J, with 4 bases in between. The CDR3 is made up of 13 amino acids. Germline assignment: CDR1 LNHNV and CDR2 YYDKDF (reference sequence). CDR3 region: CATSRDPTDTQYF. The CDR3 DNA sequence: TGTGCCACCAGCAGAGATCCGACAGATACGCAGTATTTT.

The chain carries TRBV18 and TRBJ1-1; D gene uncertain. This CDR3 region has 15 residues. V was shortened by 3 bases and J by 6 bases, with 17 bases between the two germline ends. Germline loops: CDR1 KGHSH, CDR2 LQKENI. DNA of the CDR3: TGTGCCAGCTCACCTGGAAGCAGCCTAGCCCCTGAAGCTTTCTTT. Encoded protein: CASSPGSSLAPEAFF.

The V gene is TRBV7-8, the J gene TRBJ1-1; D is possibly TRBD1 (6 bases). The CDR3 contains 15 residues. V was pared by 8 bases and J by 7 bases, with 23 bases between. CDR1 is SGHVS and CDR2 is FQNEAQ in the germline V gene. In DNA form, the CDR3 reads TGTGCCAGCGTGAGGTCAGGGGTTGTGGGCGGTGAAGCTTTCTTT. Translation gives CASVRSGVVGGEAFF.

The J gene is TRBJ2-7, the V gene TRBV5-1, with 12 bases fitting TRBD1. The germline V gene has CDR1 SGHRS and CDR2 YFSETQ. This CDR3 has 16 amino acids. V shed 4 bases, J shed 7 bases, and the junction held 12 bases outside the gene matches. The chain's CDR3 is CASSPLPGQGAREQYF. The CDR3 DNA sequence: TGCGCCAGCAGCCCCCTCCCGGGACAGGGGGCGCGGGAGCAGTACTTC.

This chain connects TRBV7-9 to TRBJ2-5; TRBD1 matches 12 bases. CDR3 length: 18 residues. CDR1 is SEHNR, CDR2 FQNEAQ, per germline (reference sequence). After removal of 3 bases from V and 4 bases from J, the junction contained 12 bases not matched to a gene. CDR3 coding DNA: TGTGCCAGCAGCTTCGCCGGGACAGGGGGCAAAAGGGGAGAGACCCAGTACTTC. As protein: CASSFAGTGGKRGETQYF.

The V gene is TRBV7-9, the J gene TRBJ2-7; maybe TRBD1 (6 bases). Germline V lookup: CDR1 SEHNR, CDR2 FQNEAQ (reference sequence). The CDR3 runs 15 residues. V was pared by 2 bases and J by 2 bases, with 13 bases between. The CDR3 reads CASSLLSGDAYEQYF. In DNA, the CDR3 is TGTGCCAGCAGCTTATTATCAGGGGATGCCTACGAGCAGTACTTC.

The chain is built from TRBV27 and TRBJ2-3; TRBD2 aligns across 7 bases. The V gene's germline CDR1 is MNHEY and CDR2 SMNVEV (reference sequence). CDR3 length: 13 residues. V was clipped by 6 bases and J by 7 bases; unmatched bases: 7. CDR3 DNA: TGTGCCAGCAGCCAAGGCGGGGGAAATACGCAGTATTTT. Encoded protein: CASSQGGGNTQYF.

The chain carries TRBV18 and TRBJ2-7; the D gene is possibly TRBD2 (5 bases). This CDR3 is 15 amino acids long. The ends were cut back, 3 bases at V and 0 bases at J, with 12 bases in the middle. Germline V lookup: CDR1 KGHSH, CDR2 LQKENI. The CDR3 spells CASSPRQRSSYEQYF. The CDR3 nucleotides read TGTGCCAGCTCACCCCGCCAGCGGAGCTCCTACGAGCAGTACTTC.

The J gene is TRBJ2-2, the V gene TRBV7-2; 8 bases match TRBD2. CDR1 SGHTA and CDR2 FQGNSA come from the germline V gene. Trimming cost V 3 bases and J 5 bases; bases outside gene matches: 5. The CDR3 spans 15 residues. CDR3 residues: CASSFRGGWTGELFF. CDR3 bases: TGTGCCAGCAGCTTTCGCGGGGGGTGGACCGGGGAGCTGTTTTTT.

This clone has only one observation. The chain recombines TRBV10-3 with TRBJ1-1, with 10 bases aligning to TRBD1. The CDR3 loop spans 14 amino acids. CDR1 and CDR2 (germline): ENHRY, SYGVKD. V dropped 4 bases and J dropped 3; count of bases not matched to a gene: 2. The CDR3 is CAISGQGADTEAFF. Written as DNA, the CDR3 is TGTGCCATCAGTGGACAGGGGGCGGACACTGAAGCTTTCTTT.

V gene TRBV4-1 combines with J gene TRBJ2-7, with 8 positions matching TRBD2. The V segment lost 6 bases and the J segment 6 bases; nucleotides outside the gene matches: 7. Germline V gives CDR1 MGHRA, CDR2 YSYEKL. The CDR3 has 13 amino acids. Here the CDR3 reads CASRTTGGGEQYF. Here the CDR3 DNA reads TGCGCCAGCAGGACTACGGGAGGGGGCGAGCAGTACTTC.

This clone showed up just a few times. The rearrangement links TRBV12-5 to TRBJ1-2, with D possibly TRBD1 on 5 matching bases. The CDR3 covers 13 residues. The V end lost 7 bases, the J end lost 7 bases, and 16 bases lay between the germline ends. CDR1 and CDR2 (germline): LGHNT, FRNRAP. The CDR3: CASAPGGLGGYTF. CDR3 coding DNA: TGTGCTAGTGCCCCTGGGGGGTTGGGTGGCTACACCTTC.

V and J are TRBV5-1 and TRBJ2-7; D gene unclear. Trimming removed 2 bases from V and 3 bases from J, with 9 bases in between. CDR3 length: 13 residues. CDR1 and CDR2 (germline): SGHRS, YFSETQ. The CDR3: CASSFAADYEQYF. The DNA of the CDR3 is TGCGCCAGCAGCTTTGCGGCAGACTACGAGCAGTACTTC.